This entry lists 18 T cell receptor beta chains sequenced from one sample in a study of neurological immune-mediated disorders. TCRdb reprocessed the 5' RACE reads with MiXCR, giving one entry per CDR3 protein. The table records more than 45,000 distinct CDR3 sequences, over 10% of them present only once. The sequenced material came from PBMCs. These receptors were obtained from a man in his sixties in good health.

Many counts were recorded for this clonotype. This rearrangement joins TRBV7-9 to TRBJ1-5; D is uncertain. The germline CDR1 and CDR2 sequences are SEHNR and FQNEAQ (reference sequence). V lost 1 base, J lost 4 bases, and 11 bases lay in between. This CDR3 region has 15 residues. CDR3 sequence reads: CASSLDGSQNQPQHF. The CDR3 DNA sequence: TGTGCCAGCAGCTTAGACGGCAGCCAGAATCAGCCCCAGCATTTT.

This clonotype was detected ten times or more. The V and J genes are TRBV29-1 and TRBJ1-1; D uncertain. V lost 3 bases and J 4 bases, leaving 15 bases between the germline ends. Germline CDR1 reads SQVTM; CDR2 reads ANQGSEA. The CDR3 totals 14 residues. Here the CDR3 reads CSVDPHSGRTEAFF. The CDR3 DNA reads TGCAGCGTTGACCCACACTCCGGGCGCACTGAAGCTTTCTTT.

The rearrangement links TRBV7-6 to TRBJ2-5; D gene unclear. The CDR3 runs 13 residues. The V end was cut by 2 bases, the J end by 1 base, with 5 bases between. Germline CDR1 is SGHVS and CDR2 is FNYEAQ. CDR3 in amino acids: CASSLSTQETQYF. The CDR3 DNA reads TGTGCCAGCAGCTTATCCACCCAAGAGACCCAGTACTTC.

This clonotype was seen ten or more times. J is TRBJ2-7 and V is TRBV5-1; D tentatively reads TRBD1 or TRBD2 (5 bases each). V gave up 4 bases and J gave up 4 bases, with 24 bases separating them. This CDR3 is 17 amino acids long. Germline CDR1 reads SGHRS; CDR2 reads YFSETQ. The CDR3 reads CASSPSIGGSGAYEQYF. CDR3 nucleotides: TGCGCCAGCAGCCCCTCCATTGGTGGGAGTGGGGCTTACGAGCAGTACTTC.

This clonotype occurred many times. V and J are TRBV27 and TRBJ1-1; 7 bases agree with TRBD1. CDR1 is MNHEY, CDR2 SMNVEV, per germline (reference sequence). The trim removed 3 bases at V and 0 bases at J, leaving 10 bases unmatched. The CDR3 runs to 17 residues. CDR3 amino acids: CASSLGREGGMNTEAFF. In DNA form, the CDR3 reads TGTGCCAGCAGTTTGGGCAGGGAAGGGGGCATGAACACTGAAGCTTTCTTT.

The rearrangement links TRBV4-2 to TRBJ2-1, with D uncertain. Per germline, CDR1 LGHNA and CDR2 YNFKEQ. The CDR3 runs 12 residues. Trimming cost V 4 bases and J 6 bases, with 7 bases left between them. The CDR3, as DNA: TGTGCCAGCAGCCTCATGGGCAATGAGCAGTTCTTC. The encoded protein is CASSLMGNEQFF.

This clonotype was picked up many times. The chain is built from TRBV6-5 and TRBJ1-5; 9 bases map to TRBD1. V was pared by 7 bases and J by 6 bases, with 7 bases of the junction left unmatched. This CDR3 spans 14 amino acids. Germline V CDR1 and CDR2: MNHEY, SVGAGI. The CDR3 bases are TGTGCCAGCAAACTGGGACAGGGACTTCAGCCCCAGCATTTT. It specifies CASKLGQGLQPQHF.

The sample holds many counts of this clonotype. This sequence joins TRBV20-1 and TRBJ2-3, with D perhaps TRBD2 (7 bases). V dropped 0 bases and J dropped 8 bases, with 21 bases sitting between them. This CDR3 is built from 16 residues. The germline CDR1 and CDR2 sequences are DFQATT and SNEGSKA (reference sequence). The CDR3 DNA follows: TGCAGTGCTAGAGATCGAGACGGGGGGCCAGTGGGTACGCAGTATTTT. Protein product: CSARDRDGGPVGTQYF.

This clonotype was observed a few times. This chain connects TRBV19 to TRBJ1-4; no firm D call. CDR1 is LNHDA and CDR2 is SQIVND in the germline V gene (reference sequence). V dropped 3 bases and J dropped 4 bases, with 9 bases sitting between them. This CDR3 region has 14 residues. CDR3 bases: TGTGCCAGTAGTATCGGCCAGCTTAATGAAAAACTGTTTTTT. It codes for CASSIGQLNEKLFF. Full variable domain (remainder filled in from reference TRBV19 and TRBJ1-4): DGGITQSPKYLFRKEGQNVTLSCEQNLNHDAMYWYRQDPGQGLRLIYYSQIVNDFQKGDIAEGYSVSREKKESFPLTVTSAQKNPTAFYLCASSIGQLNEKLFFGSGTQLSVL.

This clonotype showed up many times. J is TRBJ1-4 and V is TRBV10-3; TRBD1 matches at 7 bases. Germline CDR1 and CDR2: ENHRY and SYGVKD. V was pared by 2 bases and J by 6 bases, with 3 bases of the junction left unmatched. The CDR3 extends over 14 amino acids. CDR3 protein: CAISEGQVYEKLFF. The CDR3 DNA reads as TGTGCCATCAGTGAGGGACAGGTCTATGAAAAACTGTTTTTT.

The CDR3 protein is CASRTGADQETQYF. CDR3 DNA: TGTGCCAGCAGAACGGGAGCGGACCAAGAGACCCAGTACTTC. The J gene is TRBJ2-5, the V gene TRBV12-3 or TRBV12-4; possible D gene TRBD2, 6 bases. The CDR3 runs to 14 residues. The V end lost 6 bases, the J end lost 0 bases, and 11 bases lay between the germline ends.

Ten or more counts support this clonotype. This sequence joins TRBV7-6 and TRBJ1-1; possibly TRBD1 for D (5 bases). Germline-derived CDR1 and CDR2 are SGHVS and FNYEAQ. This CDR3 contains 16 residues. Trimming stripped 2 bases from V and 4 bases from J, with 17 bases between. CDR3 bases: TGTGCCAGCAGCTTATCAACTGGGGGAGTAGGCACTGAAGCTTTCTTT. It codes for CASSLSTGGVGTEAFF.

This clonotype was found many times. The V gene is TRBV7-9, the J gene TRBJ1-1, with D unresolved. The V gene lost 4 bases and the J gene lost 10 bases, with 22 bases spanning the gap. CDR1 SEHNR and CDR2 FQNEAQ come from the germline V gene (reference sequence). The CDR3 has 15 amino acids. CDR3: CASSSISSTQLIAFF. For the CDR3, the DNA is TGTGCCAGCAGCTCCATTTCCTCCACCCAACTGATAGCTTTCTTT. The variable domain in full, with the rest retrieved from reference TRBV7-9 and TRBJ1-1, is DTGVSQNPRHKITKRGQNVTFRCDPISEHNRLYWYRQTLGQGPEFLTYFQNEAQLEKSRLLSDRFSAERPKGSFSTLEIQRTEQGDSAMYLCASSSISSTQLIAFFGQGTRLTVV.

This clonotype was observed many times. V gene TRBV6-1 combines with J gene TRBJ1-1; 8 nucleotides agree with TRBD1. This CDR3 is 15 amino acids long. The ends lost 5 bases at V and 1 base at J; junction bases unmatched: 6. Germline lookup yields CDR1 MNHNS and CDR2 SASEGT. Here the CDR3 reads CASSPAGTGNTEAFF. The CDR3 coding sequence is TGTGCCAGCAGTCCCGCCGGGACAGGGAACACTGAAGCTTTCTTT.

This clonotype showed up many times. The chain has TRBV6-2 or TRBV6-3 and TRBJ1-5; D gene ambiguous. The length of the CDR3 is 14 residues. V dropped 0 bases and J dropped 6 bases, with 9 bases sitting between them. In germline, CDR1 is MNHEY, CDR2 SVGEGT. CDR3 loop: CASSYSMGPQPQHF. In DNA form, the CDR3 reads TGTGCCAGCAGTTACTCGATGGGCCCTCAGCCCCAGCATTTT.

This clonotype was observed at least ten times. This chain uses TRBV20-1 with TRBJ2-2, with TRBD1 as a possible D gene (6 bases). The CDR3 spans 15 residues. Trimming took 0 bases from V and 4 from J, leaving 12 bases between them. The germline gives CDR1 DFQATT, CDR2 SNEGSKA (reference sequence). Here the CDR3 DNA reads TGCAGTGCTAGAGATTGGCAGGGGCTCACCGGGGAGCTGTTTTTT. Its translation: CSARDWQGLTGELFF.

This clonotype was recorded at least ten times. This chain connects TRBV2 to TRBJ2-7, with D possibly TRBD1 on 5 matching bases. Trimming removed 6 bases from V and 0 bases from J, with 12 bases in between. Per germline, CDR1 SNHLY and CDR2 FYNNEI. The CDR3 length is 14 residues. The CDR3: CASRATESSYEQYF. As DNA, the CDR3 is TGTGCCAGCAGGGCGACAGAGAGCTCCTACGAGCAGTACTTC.

This clonotype was observed at least ten times. V usage is TRBV7-2 and J usage is TRBJ2-1, with TRBD2 identical over 8 bases. J gave up 7 bases and V 7 bases, and 6 bases lay outside the gene matches. The length of the CDR3 is 13 residues. Germline V CDR1 and CDR2: SGHTA, FQGNSA. The CDR3, as DNA: TGTGCCAGCACCGCAGCGGGGGCAAATGAGCAGTTCTTC. The encoded protein is CASTAAGANEQFF.